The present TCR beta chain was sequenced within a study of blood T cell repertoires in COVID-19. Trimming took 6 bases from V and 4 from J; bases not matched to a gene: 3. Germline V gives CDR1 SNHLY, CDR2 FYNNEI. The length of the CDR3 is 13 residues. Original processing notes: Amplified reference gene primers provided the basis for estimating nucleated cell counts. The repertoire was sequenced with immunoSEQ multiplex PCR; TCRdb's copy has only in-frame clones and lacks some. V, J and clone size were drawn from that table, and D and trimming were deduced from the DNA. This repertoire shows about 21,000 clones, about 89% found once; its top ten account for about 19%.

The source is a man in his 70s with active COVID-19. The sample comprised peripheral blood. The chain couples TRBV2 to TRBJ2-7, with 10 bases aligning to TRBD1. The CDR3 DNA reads TGTGCCAGCAGAGGGACAGGGGTTTACGAGCAGTACTTC. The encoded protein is CASRGTGVYEQYF.